This entry describes one T cell receptor (beta chain). Selected positively for CCR7 and CD45RO-negative, naive CD8 cells excluded terminally differentiated effector memory CD45RA+ cells. The data stem from a study of shared clonotypes between healthy human individuals. The repertoire was sequenced with immunoSEQ multiplex PCR; TCRdb's copy has only in-frame clones and lacks some. The sample gives roughly 1,800,000 clones, about 95% of which show up once; approximately 1% is in the top ten. What was sequenced was naive CD8+ T cells sorted from blood. This receptor was obtained from a man aged 18 to 29 in good health.

The CDR3, as DNA: TGTGCCAGCAGCTTATCGAATGGCGGGTCCCAAGAGACCCAGTACTTC. As protein: CASSLSNGGSQETQYF. The chain couples TRBV7-9 to TRBJ2-5, with TRBD2 as a possible D gene (5 bases). The CDR3 contains 16 residues. Trimming removed 2 bases at V and 1 base at J, with 14 bases between. Germline loops: CDR1 SEHNR, CDR2 FQNEAQ (reference sequence).